Below, 14 T cell receptor beta chains from the same sample are listed, as sequenced in a study of blood T cell repertoires in COVID-19. Method: immunoSEQ multiplex PCR; TCRdb's copy keeps in-frame clones and lacks some. The sample records around 100,000 clones, approximately 88% being singletons. The sample comprised peripheral blood. These TCRs come from a human donor in a cohort sampled during active COVID-19.

The chain links TRBV4-1 to TRBJ2-7; D gene ambiguous. V shed 3 bases and J shed 2 bases, with 8 bases lying between them. Germline CDR1 and CDR2: MGHRA and YSYEKL. The CDR3 contains 13 residues. The CDR3 DNA reads TGCGCCAGCAGCCAGAGACAAGCCTACGAGCAGTACTTC. Translating gives CASSQRQAYEQYF.

This clone was found once. The chain has TRBV9 and TRBJ2-5; the D is unclear. Germline CDR1 and CDR2: SGDLS and YYNGEE. Trimming pared 0 bases from V and 1 base from J, leaving 13 bases between. This CDR3 contains 16 residues. The CDR3 loop reads CASSVAPQMSQETQYF. The DNA of the CDR3 is TGTGCCAGCAGCGTAGCTCCACAGATGTCCCAAGAGACCCAGTACTTC.

The V call is TRBV9, the J call TRBJ2-7; 7 positions match TRBD2. CDR1 and CDR2 (germline): SGDLS, YYNGEE. The CDR3 is 15 amino acids. The V gene end was trimmed by 1 base and the J gene end by 5 bases; junction bases not matched to a gene: 9. This CDR3 reads CASSVSAGFPHEQYF. For the CDR3, the DNA is TGTGCCAGCAGCGTATCAGCGGGATTCCCCCACGAGCAGTACTTC.

The rearrangement uses TRBV19 and TRBJ1-6, with a possible D match to TRBD1 (5 bases). V lost 7 bases and J 7 bases, leaving 17 bases between the germline ends. The CDR3 length is 15 residues. The germline CDR1 and CDR2 sequences are LNHDA and SQIVND (reference sequence). This CDR3 reads CASTAGEVRNSPLHF. In DNA form, the CDR3 reads TGTGCCAGTACCGCGGGGGAGGTGCGGAATTCACCCCTCCACTTT.

This clone has a single count. This rearrangement joins TRBV7-9 to TRBJ2-7; tentatively, D is TRBD2 (6 bases). The germline V and J ends were trimmed by 2 bases and 3 bases, with 8 bases remaining between them. This CDR3 is 13 amino acids long. Germline CDR1 and CDR2: SEHNR and FQNEAQ (reference sequence). CDR3 in DNA: TGTGCCAGCAGCTTACGGGGGATCTACGAGCAGTACTTC. The encoded protein is CASSLRGIYEQYF. The full variable domain, with the rest looked up from reference TRBV7-9 and TRBJ2-7, is DTGVSQNPRHKITKRGQNVTFRCDPISEHNRLYWYRQTLGQGPEFLTYFQNEAQLEKSRLLSDRFSAERPKGSFSTLEIQRTEQGDSAMYLCASSLRGIYEQYFGPGTRLTVT.

The gene calls are TRBV18 and TRBJ2-5, with a possible D match to TRBD1 (6 bases). Deletions cut 3 bases from V and 3 bases from J, with 11 bases between. Germline CDR1 KGHSH, CDR2 LQKENI. The CDR3 runs to 14 residues. CDR3 loop: CASSPGHQKETQYF. For the CDR3, the DNA is TGTGCCAGCTCACCGGGACACCAAAAAGAGACCCAGTACTTC.

The chain recombines TRBV7-3 with TRBJ2-6; D not certain. The V and J ends lost 3 bases and 0 bases respectively, with 3 bases between them. Per germline, CDR1 SGHTA and CDR2 FQGTGA. The CDR3 has 14 residues. The CDR3 protein is CASSFSSGANVLTF. The CDR3 DNA is TGTGCCAGCAGCTTTAGCTCTGGGGCCAACGTCCTGACTTTC.

The chain uses TRBV3-1 (or the pseudogene TRBV3-2) and TRBJ2-4, with TRBD1 matching over 7 bases. From germline, CDR1 is LGHDT and CDR2 YNNKEL (reference sequence). CDR3 size: 13 residues. The J segment lost 10 bases and the V segment lost 5 bases, leaving 8 bases of the junction unmatched. In nucleotides, the CDR3 is TGTGCCAGCAGCGCCCGGGACAGTTGGATTCAGTACTTC. This sequence encodes CASSARDSWIQYF.

The rearrangement uses TRBV3-1 (or the pseudogene TRBV3-2) and TRBJ2-5, with TRBD2 matching 12 bases. Looked up from germline, CDR1 is LGHDT and CDR2 is YNNKEL (reference sequence). The CDR3 contains 16 residues. J gave up 1 base and V 4 bases, and 4 bases lay outside the gene matches. The CDR3 spells CASSPGLAGIQETQYF. CDR3 bases: TGTGCCAGCAGCCCCGGACTAGCGGGGATCCAAGAGACCCAGTACTTC.

The V and J genes are TRBV6-5 and TRBJ1-2; 7 bases agree with TRBD1. Germline V gives CDR1 MNHEY, CDR2 SVGAGI. The length of the CDR3 is 14 residues. V shed 8 bases, J shed 8 bases, and the junction held 14 bases outside the gene matches. CDR3 loop: CASLSGQDFGGYTF. The DNA for the CDR3 is TGTGCCAGCCTGTCCGGACAGGACTTTGGGGGCTACACCTTC.

The J gene is TRBJ1-1, the V gene TRBV5-1, with TRBD1 matching 7 bases. The CDR3 consists of 13 residues. The V gene's germline CDR1 is SGHRS and CDR2 YFSETQ. V was pared by 4 bases and J by 10 bases, with 10 bases of the junction left unmatched. The CDR3 DNA follows: TGCGCCAGCAGCACCCGACAGGGTTTAGGAGCTTTCTTT. This gives the protein CASSTRQGLGAFF.

This clone occurred a few times. The chain couples TRBV3-1 (or the pseudogene TRBV3-2) to TRBJ1-5, with D tentatively TRBD1 (5 bases). The germline gives CDR1 LGHDT, CDR2 YNNKEL (reference sequence). CDR3 length equals 11 residues. V was trimmed by 3 bases and J by 9 bases, leaving 6 bases between them. CDR3 sequence reads: CASSQGGPQHF. Here the CDR3 DNA reads TGTGCCAGCAGCCAGGGGGGGCCCCAGCATTTT.

The chain links TRBV9 to TRBJ1-6; 8 bases are shared with TRBD1. CDR1 and CDR2 (germline): SGDLS, YYNGEE. The ends lost 5 bases at V and 3 bases at J; junction bases unmatched: 4. The CDR3 has 15 amino acids. CDR3 protein: CASRTGENYNSPLHF. In DNA, the CDR3 is TGTGCCAGCAGGACAGGGGAAAACTATAATTCACCCCTCCACTTT.

The chain joins TRBV11-3 to TRBJ2-2; 7 nucleotides line up with TRBD1. The CDR3 totals 14 residues. Germline CDR1 SGHNT, CDR2 YENEEA. With 5 bases clipped from V and 5 bases from J, the junction kept 5 bases outside the gene matches. The chain's CDR3 is CASSRVRGTGELFF. DNA of the CDR3: TGTGCCAGCAGCCGAGTCAGGGGGACCGGGGAGCTGTTTTTT.